This TCR beta chain was sequenced during a study of control samples from healthy donors and cancer patients. This clone was recorded a few times. V was clipped by 2 bases and J by 1 base; unmatched bases: 6. Germline CDR1 KGHSH, CDR2 LQKENI. The CDR3 has 16 amino acids. Sequenced by immunoSEQ multiplex PCR; TCRdb stores in-frame clones only, minus some. The table shows approximately 220,000 clones, with over 90% occurring only once. The sequence was collected from a man aged 50 to 59 in good health. V usage is TRBV18 and J usage is TRBJ2-3, with 7 bases matching TRBD2. The sample was blood. The CDR3 DNA reads TGTGCCAGCTCACCAATCGGCGGGGGAGGCACAGATACGCAGTATTTT. Residues: CASSPIGGGGTDTQYF.